This is a list of T cell receptor beta chains from one sample in a study of naive and memory T cell subsets. TCRdb reprocessed the UMI-ligation and nested PCR reads with MiXCR, giving one entry per CDR3 protein. Among about 150,000 distinct CDR3 sequences listed, under 25% were seen once. Sample: naive CD4+ T cells from blood. These TCRs come from a human donor in good health. Each CDR3 is given with its conserved first and last residue. The D gene is left open where the match is weak. Clone size is given for some rows only: seen once, a few or many times, or a class if the clone is expanded.

. TRBJ2-2 TRBV6-5 . CASSYSQGGVNTGELFF TGTGCCAGCAGTTACTCACAGGGGGGGGTTAACACCGGGGAGCTGTTTTTT
. TRBJ2-1 TRBV5-6 few CASSLGVVAVYNEQFF TGTGCCAGCAGCTTGGGCGTAGTGGCGGTCTACAATGAGCAGTTCTTC
. TRBJ1-4 TRBV7-6 . CASSSGRGGRPEKLFF TGTGCCAGCAGCTCTGGACGGGGGGGAAGACCCGAAAAACTGTTTTTT
. TRBJ1-5 TRBV19 few CASSIEGGAIQPQHF TGTGCCAGTAGTATAGAGGGAGGGGCGATTCAGCCCCAGCATTTT
TRBD1 TRBJ2-1 TRBV20-1 . CSARPRDRVTNEQFF TGCAGTGCTAGACCCCGGGACAGGGTTACCAATGAGCAGTTCTTC
TRBD2 TRBJ2-3 TRBV7-7 many CASSLGLGSTDTQYF TGTGCTAGCAGCTTGGGACTAGGAAGCACAGATACGCAGTATTTT
. TRBJ1-1 TRBV29-1 few CSVDGPGLNTEAFF TGCAGCGTAGATGGGCCGGGATTGAACACTGAAGCTTTCTTT
TRBD2 TRBJ2-1 TRBV12-3/TRBV12-4 . CASSRSSGAYNEQFF TGTGCCAGCAGTCGGTCTAGCGGGGCTTACAATGAGCAGTTCTTC
. TRBJ2-2 TRBV11-2 many CASSSDAPGELFF TGTGCCAGCAGCTCCGACGCACCTGGGGAGCTGTTTTTT
. TRBJ2-4 TRBV7-2 . CASSFDSLKNIQYF TGTGCCAGCAGCTTCGACAGCCTTAAAAACATTCAGTACTTC
. TRBJ2-5 TRBV5-1 . CASSSSAEKETQYF TGCGCCAGCAGCTCGTCAGCAGAAAAAGAGACCCAGTACTTC
TRBD1 TRBJ2-1 TRBV20-1 few CSARNDWGQGAPYNEQFF TGCAGTGCTAGAAACGATTGGGGACAGGGGGCGCCCTACAATGAGCAGTTCTTC
. TRBJ1-1 TRBV6-2/TRBV6-3 . CTSSRYAEAFF TGTACCAGCAGCCGATATGCTGAAGCTTTCTTT
. TRBJ2-7 TRBV7-8 . CASSKSGNPYEQYF TGTGCCAGCAGCAAATCAGGGAATCCCTACGAGCAGTACTTC
. TRBJ2-3 TRBV20-1 few CSARQGRTDTQYF TGCAGTGCTAGGCAGGGACGCACAGATACGCAGTATTTT
TRBD1 TRBJ1-5 TRBV6-2/TRBV6-3 . CASSSRTGGPNQPQHF TGTGCCAGCAGCTCCCGGACAGGGGGCCCCAATCAGCCCCAGCATTTT
. TRBJ2-3 TRBV2 . CASSDVATQYF TGTGCCAGCAGTGATGTGGCTACGCAGTATTTT
. TRBJ1-6 TRBV28 few CASRVDGIVNSPLHF TGTGCCAGCAGGGTCGACGGTATTGTAAATTCACCCCTCCACTTT
TRBD1 TRBJ2-1 TRBV5-1 few CASSPTGTGDYNEQFF TGCGCCAGCAGCCCCACCGGGACAGGGGACTACAATGAGCAGTTCTTC
. TRBJ2-7 TRBV29-1 many CSVSHGSLEQYF TGCAGCGTTTCTCACGGATCCCTGGAGCAGTACTTC
TRBD2 TRBJ2-3 TRBV29-1 few CSVLAGSTDTQYF TGCAGCGTACTAGCGGGGAGCACAGATACGCAGTATTTT
. TRBJ2-3 TRBV28 . CASRLGESTDTQYF TGTGCCAGCAGATTAGGGGAAAGCACAGATACGCAGTATTTT
. TRBJ2-7 TRBV3-1 . CASSVLDYEQYF TGTGCCAGCAGCGTACTAGACTACGAGCAGTACTTC
TRBD2 TRBJ2-7 TRBV20-1 few CSARLAGGSYEQYF TGCAGTGCTAGGCTAGCGGGCGGCTCCTACGAGCAGTACTTC
. TRBJ2-7 TRBV28 few CASSLFVGYEQYF TGTGCCAGCAGTTTATTTGTTGGCTACGAGCAGTACTTC
TRBD1 TRBJ2-1 TRBV4-3 . CASSRAGQGNNEQFF TGCGCCAGCAGCCGAGCGGGACAGGGCAACAATGAGCAGTTCTTC
TRBD2 TRBJ2-1 TRBV12-3/TRBV12-4 few CASTQTGVLAGHYNEQFF TGTGCCAGCACCCAAACGGGAGTGCTAGCGGGACACTACAATGAGCAGTTCTTC
. TRBJ2-1 TRBV12-3/TRBV12-4 few CASSLAASNEQFF TGTGCCAGCAGTTTAGCTGCTAGCAACGAGCAGTTCTTC
. TRBJ2-5 TRBV7-2 . CASSPRWGQETQYF TGTGCCAGCAGCCCCCGTTGGGGGCAAGAGACCCAGTACTTC
. TRBJ1-1 TRBV6-5 few CASRRETEAFF TGTGCCAGCCGCAGGGAGACTGAAGCTTTCTTT
TRBD1 TRBJ2-1 TRBV6-1 few CASSTYRGIIYEQFF TGTGCCAGCAGTACATACAGGGGTATTATCTATGAGCAGTTCTTC
. TRBJ2-7 TRBV28 . CASSLTRPSSYEQYF TGTGCCAGCAGTTTAACAAGGCCCTCCTCCTACGAGCAGTACTTC
. TRBJ2-7 TRBV10-3 many CAISSPDPRTYEQYF TGTGCCATCAGTAGCCCAGACCCTCGGACCTACGAGCAGTACTTC
TRBD2 TRBJ2-5 TRBV9 few CASSASSGRAWETQYF TGTGCCAGCAGCGCTTCTAGCGGGAGGGCCTGGGAGACCCAGTACTTC